This passage covers 25 T cell receptor beta chains from one sample sequenced in a study of long-term antiretroviral therapy in people with HIV (dated by TCRdb to between 2021 and 2022). The immunoSEQ hsTCRB v3.0 assay was used at survey level resolution to sequence the TRB variable region. Here the immuneACCESS table is served through TCRdb, limited to in-frame sequences with V and J called. Missing clones are a known gap in these copies; in checked studies unresolved V genes cover under half, and the rest lacks a known reason. The sample yields 20,000 to 25,000 clones; over 75% were counted once. Together, the top ten hold roughly 7% of the sample. The input for sequencing was unsorted PBMCs, taken 1.5 years after starting antiretroviral therapy. The receptor set was obtained from a man younger than 45 with HIV.

This clone came up a few times. The chain carries TRBV4-3 and TRBJ2-2; no clear D. This CDR3 has 15 residues. V was shortened by 1 base and J by 0 bases, with 6 bases between the two germline ends. Looked up from germline, CDR1 is LGHNA and CDR2 is YSLEER. CDR3 loop: CASSQVNSNTGELFF. CDR3 in DNA: TGCGCCAGCAGCCAAGTAAACTCGAACACCGGGGAGCTGTTTTTT.

The chain joins TRBV4-1 to TRBJ1-1, with 9 bases identical to TRBD1. This CDR3 has 15 amino acids. The germline gives CDR1 MGHRA, CDR2 YSYEKL. The J segment lost 0 bases and the V segment lost 4 bases, leaving 3 bases of the junction unmatched. This CDR3 reads CASSPGQGLNTEAFF. The CDR3 DNA reads TGCGCCAGCAGCCCGGGACAGGGATTGAACACTGAAGCTTTCTTT.

CDR3 residues: CASSFEIVRALNYGYTF. CDR3 nucleotides: TGTGCCAGCAGTTTTGAAATTGTGCGGGCCCTTAACTATGGCTACACCTTC. The V gene is TRBV28, the J gene TRBJ1-2; D gene unclear. Germline CDR1 is MDHEN and CDR2 is SYDVKM. The CDR3 runs to 17 residues. V lost 3 bases and J lost 1, with 18 bases in between.

The chain links TRBV11-3 to TRBJ2-2; TRBD1 might be the D (5 bases). V lost 4 bases and J 4 bases, leaving 22 bases between the germline ends. CDR1 and CDR2 from the germline V gene are SGHNT and YENEEA. This CDR3 has 18 amino acids. The CDR3 coding sequence is TGTGCCAGCAGCTCCAGCTTCCCCTTAACAGGAACCACCGGGGAGCTGTTTTTT. As protein: CASSSSFPLTGTTGELFF.

The chain recombines TRBV9 with TRBJ2-2; D possibly matches TRBD1 or TRBD2 (7 bases each). Germline values: CDR1 SGDLS, CDR2 YYNGEE. The CDR3 sequence is 15 residues long. V was trimmed by 1 base and J by 5 bases, leaving 12 bases between them. Here the CDR3 reads CASSVTQGGTGELFF. The DNA for the CDR3 is TGTGCCAGCAGCGTAACGCAGGGGGGGACCGGGGAGCTGTTTTTT.

The V call is TRBV19, the J call TRBJ2-2, with D unresolved. Germline V gives CDR1 LNHDA, CDR2 SQIVND (reference sequence). Between the trimmed V and J ends, which lost 7 bases and 0 bases, there was a span of 9 bases. The CDR3 contains 14 residues. DNA of the CDR3: TGTGCCAGTAACCAGGACCCGAACACCGGGGAGCTGTTTTTT. This translates into CASNQDPNTGELFF.

The V and J genes are TRBV18 and TRBJ1-1; D gene ambiguous. From germline, CDR1 is KGHSH and CDR2 LQKENI. The CDR3 has 13 residues. Trimming removed 1 base from V and 7 bases from J, with 10 bases in between. Here the CDR3 reads CASSPRGVSEAFF. CDR3 coding DNA: TGTGCCAGCTCACCACGCGGGGTGAGTGAAGCTTTCTTT.

The chain is built from TRBV7-9 and TRBJ1-1; 8 positions match TRBD1. Looked up from germline, CDR1 is SEHNR and CDR2 is FQNEAQ (reference sequence). V lost 5 bases, J lost 5 bases, and 7 bases stayed unmatched. The CDR3 is 14 residues long. This CDR3 reads CASSPGQGWTEAFF. CDR3 DNA sequence: TGTGCCAGCAGCCCAGGACAGGGTTGGACTGAAGCTTTCTTT.

The chain has TRBV5-1 and TRBJ1-5; no reliable D call. Germline values: CDR1 SGHRS, CDR2 YFSETQ. CDR3 length: 15 amino acids. V was pared by 0 bases and J by 0 bases, with 7 bases between. The CDR3 DNA reads as TGCGCCAGCAGCTTGGTCGCAGATAGCAATCAGCCCCAGCATTTT. Protein sequence: CASSLVADSNQPQHF.

The chain joins TRBV28 to TRBJ1-2; 8 nucleotides line up with TRBD1. CDR3 length equals 14 residues. The germline CDR1 and CDR2 sequences are MDHEN and SYDVKM. Trimming took 1 base from V and 4 from J; bases not matched to a gene: 2. The CDR3 DNA is TGTGCCAGCAGTTTATTGGGACAGGTCTATGGCTACACCTTC. Translating gives CASSLLGQVYGYTF.

The chain has TRBV30 and TRBJ1-1; D is possibly TRBD1 (6 bases). V was clipped by 5 bases and J by 1 base, with 14 bases between them. The germline CDR1 and CDR2 sequences are GTSNPN and SVGIG (reference sequence). The CDR3 consists of 14 residues. CDR3 DNA: TGTGCCTGGTCCATAGTACAGGGGAACACTGAAGCTTTCTTT. Translated: CAWSIVQGNTEAFF.

This chain connects TRBV28 to TRBJ2-7; D is possibly TRBD1 (6 bases). Germline loops: CDR1 MDHEN, CDR2 SYDVKM. V dropped 5 bases and J dropped 4 bases, with 21 bases sitting between them. The CDR3 is made up of 16 amino acids. In DNA form, the CDR3 reads TGTGCCAGCAGTAAGACGGGGCAGGGGACAAGATACGAGCAGTACTTC. It encodes CASSKTGQGTRYEQYF.

V usage is TRBV25-1 and J usage is TRBJ1-2, with D uncertain. The germline CDR1 and CDR2 sequences are MGHDK and SYGVNS. This CDR3 region has 12 residues. Between the trimmed V and J ends, which lost 4 bases and 7 bases, there was a span of 10 bases. CDR3 bases: TGTGCCAGCAGTGGAGTTTCCAGTGGCTACACCTTC. Translated, it gives CASSGVSSGYTF.

The chain recombines TRBV4-1 with TRBJ2-1; TRBD2 might be the D (6 bases). V was shortened by 6 bases and J by 5 bases, with 11 bases between the two germline ends. Germline values: CDR1 MGHRA, CDR2 YSYEKL. This CDR3 has 13 amino acids. CDR3 in amino acids: CASRGWGDNEQFF. The CDR3 nucleotides read TGCGCCAGCAGGGGGTGGGGGGACAATGAGCAGTTCTTC.

J is TRBJ1-2 and V is TRBV6-6; 10 bases align to TRBD1. This CDR3 is built from 16 residues. The germline V gene encodes CDR1 MNHNY and CDR2 SVGAGI (reference sequence). V gave up 6 bases and J gave up 3 bases; unmatched junction bases: 10. Here the CDR3 reads CASRTGTGVDDYGYTF. The DNA for the CDR3 is TGTGCCAGCAGAACCGGGACAGGGGTGGATGACTATGGCTACACCTTC.

This clone was detected once. The genes are TRBV5-1 and TRBJ2-3; 11 positions agree with TRBD2. V dropped 4 bases and J dropped 2; count of bases not matched to a gene: 3. The germline V gene encodes CDR1 SGHRS and CDR2 YFSETQ. This CDR3 spans 15 amino acids. CDR3 region: CASSILAGATDTQYF. The CDR3 DNA follows: TGCGCCAGCAGCATACTAGCGGGGGCCACAGATACGCAGTATTTT.

The chain combines TRBV6-1 with TRBJ1-1; 8 bases fit TRBD1. The CDR3 totals 14 residues. With V trimmed by 7 bases and J by 0 bases, 4 bases remained unmatched. In germline, CDR1 is MNHNS, CDR2 SASEGT. The CDR3 DNA follows: TGTGCCAGCAAGGACAGGGAGATGAACACTGAAGCTTTCTTT. It codes for CASKDREMNTEAFF.

The V and J genes are TRBV5-4 and TRBJ2-2, with TRBD2 matching over 7 bases. Germline assignment: CDR1 SGHNT and CDR2 YYREEE (reference sequence). V gave up 5 bases and J gave up 6 bases; unmatched junction bases: 4. The CDR3 covers 13 residues. The DNA for the CDR3 is TGTGCCAGCAGTGGGGGAGGGGCCGGGGAGCTGTTTTTT. Protein product: CASSGGGAGELFF.

The V gene is TRBV18, the J gene TRBJ2-5, with TRBD2 identical over 15 bases. The CDR3 is 18 residues long. V was clipped by 1 base and J by 2 bases; unmatched bases: 5. Per the germline V gene, CDR1 is KGHSH and CDR2 is LQKENI. The CDR3 reads CASSPRTSGGAAQETQYF. The CDR3 bases are TGTGCCAGCTCACCACGGACTAGCGGGGGGGCCGCTCAAGAGACCCAGTACTTC.

V gene TRBV29-1 combines with J gene TRBJ2-2, with TRBD1 matching 7 bases. The CDR3 covers 15 residues. V lost 1 base to trimming and J lost 0 bases; unmatched junction nucleotides: 2. Germline V gene lookup returns CDR1 SQVTM and CDR2 ANQGSEA. The CDR3 DNA reads as TGCAGCGTTGAAGTTGGGACAGCGAACACCGGGGAGCTGTTTTTT. This translates into CSVEVGTANTGELFF.

The V gene is TRBV7-2, the J gene TRBJ2-3, with 8 positions matching TRBD2. The CDR3 has 16 residues. With V trimmed by 0 bases and J by 4 bases, 6 bases remained unmatched. Germline-derived CDR1 and CDR2 are SGHTA and FQGNSA. The CDR3: CASSLAAGGPADTQYF. In nucleotides, the CDR3 is TGTGCCAGCAGCTTAGCTGCGGGGGGCCCGGCAGATACGCAGTATTTT.

This chain links TRBV7-2 with TRBJ1-6; D unclear. The CDR3 has 15 residues. V was clipped by 5 bases and J by 7 bases, with 15 bases between them. The germline V gene encodes CDR1 SGHTA and CDR2 FQGNSA. The CDR3 bases are TGTGCCAGCAGCCTATACCACCCTTCAAATTCACCCCTCCACTTT. The encoded protein is CASSLYHPSNSPLHF.

The chain couples TRBV7-2 to TRBJ2-2; unclear D gene. The length of the CDR3 is 13 residues. V dropped 1 base and J dropped 5 bases, with 5 bases sitting between them. Germline V gives CDR1 SGHTA, CDR2 FQGNSA. Here the CDR3 DNA reads TGTGCCAGCAGCTTAGGTGGGACCGGGGAGCTGTTTTTT. Amino acids: CASSLGGTGELFF.

The chain carries TRBV2 and TRBJ2-3; 7 positions agree with TRBD2. This CDR3 is 14 amino acids long. V lost 9 bases and J lost 3; bases outside the gene matches: 9. Germline lookup yields CDR1 SNHLY and CDR2 FYNNEI. The CDR3 nucleotides are TGTGCCAGTACCGGACTAGTAGGGACAGATACGCAGTATTTT. It encodes CASTGLVGTDTQYF.

CDR3 nucleotide sequence: TGTGCCAGCAGCCCAAAAACAGGATTTATGACTGAAGCTTTCTTT. This encodes CASSPKTGFMTEAFF. V usage is TRBV7-2 and J usage is TRBJ1-1, with D perhaps matching TRBD1 (5 bases). This CDR3 has 15 amino acids. V was shortened by 5 bases and J by 5 bases, with 18 bases between the two germline ends. Germline lookup yields CDR1 SGHTA and CDR2 FQGNSA.